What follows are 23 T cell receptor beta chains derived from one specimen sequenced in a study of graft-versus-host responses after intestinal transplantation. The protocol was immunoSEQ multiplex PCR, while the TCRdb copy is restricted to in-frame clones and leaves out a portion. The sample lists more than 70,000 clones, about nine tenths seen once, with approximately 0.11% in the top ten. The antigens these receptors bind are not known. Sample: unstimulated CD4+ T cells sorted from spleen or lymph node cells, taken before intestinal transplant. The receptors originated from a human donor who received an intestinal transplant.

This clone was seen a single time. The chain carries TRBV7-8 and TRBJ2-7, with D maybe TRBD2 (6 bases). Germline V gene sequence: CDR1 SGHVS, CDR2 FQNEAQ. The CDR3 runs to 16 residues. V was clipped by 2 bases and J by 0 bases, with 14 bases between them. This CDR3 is CASSLSSGLSSYEQYF. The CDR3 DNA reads TGTGCCAGCAGCTTATCGAGCGGGTTGAGCTCCTACGAGCAGTACTTC.

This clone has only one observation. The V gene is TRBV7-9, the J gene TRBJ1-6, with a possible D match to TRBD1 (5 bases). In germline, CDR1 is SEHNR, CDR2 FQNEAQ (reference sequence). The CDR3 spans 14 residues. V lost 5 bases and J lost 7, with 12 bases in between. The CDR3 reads CASSHDSQNSPLHF. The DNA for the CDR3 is TGTGCCAGCAGCCATGACAGCCAAAATTCACCCCTCCACTTT. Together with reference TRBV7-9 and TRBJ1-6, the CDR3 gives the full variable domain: DTGVSQNPRHKITKRGQNVTFRCDPISEHNRLYWYRQTLGQGPEFLTYFQNEAQLEKSRLLSDRFSAERPKGSFSTLEIQRTEQGDSAMYLCASSHDSQNSPLHFGNGTRLTVT.

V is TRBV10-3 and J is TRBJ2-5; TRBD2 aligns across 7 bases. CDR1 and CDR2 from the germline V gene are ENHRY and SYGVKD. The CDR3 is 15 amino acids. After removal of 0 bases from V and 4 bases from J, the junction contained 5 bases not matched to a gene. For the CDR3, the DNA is TGTGCCATCAGTGAGTCCGGGACTACATCAGAGACCCAGTACTTC. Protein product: CAISESGTTSETQYF.

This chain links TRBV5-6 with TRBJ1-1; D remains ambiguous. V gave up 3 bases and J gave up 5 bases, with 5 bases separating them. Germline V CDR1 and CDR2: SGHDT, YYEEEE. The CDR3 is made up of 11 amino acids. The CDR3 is CASSSFTEAFF. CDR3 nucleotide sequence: TGTGCCAGCAGCTCCTTTACTGAAGCTTTCTTT.

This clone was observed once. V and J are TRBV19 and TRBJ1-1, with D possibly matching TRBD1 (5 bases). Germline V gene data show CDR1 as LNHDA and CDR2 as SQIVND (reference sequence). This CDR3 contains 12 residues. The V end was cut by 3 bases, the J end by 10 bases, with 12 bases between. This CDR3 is CASSMGSGGAFF. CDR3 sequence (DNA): TGTGCCAGTAGTATGGGTTCCGGGGGAGCTTTCTTT.

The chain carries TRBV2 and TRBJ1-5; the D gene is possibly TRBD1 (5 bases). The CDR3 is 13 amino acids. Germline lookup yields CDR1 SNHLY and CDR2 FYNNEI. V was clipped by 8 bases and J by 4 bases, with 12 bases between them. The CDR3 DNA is TGTGCCAGCCGCCAGGGTCGGAATCAGCCCCAGCATTTT. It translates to CASRQGRNQPQHF.

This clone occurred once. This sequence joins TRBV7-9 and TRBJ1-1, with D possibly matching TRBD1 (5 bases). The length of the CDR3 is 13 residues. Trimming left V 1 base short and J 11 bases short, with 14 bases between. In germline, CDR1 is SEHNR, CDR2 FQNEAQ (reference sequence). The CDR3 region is CASSLEGADRAFF. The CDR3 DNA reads TGTGCCAGCAGCTTAGAAGGGGCCGATAGGGCTTTCTTT.

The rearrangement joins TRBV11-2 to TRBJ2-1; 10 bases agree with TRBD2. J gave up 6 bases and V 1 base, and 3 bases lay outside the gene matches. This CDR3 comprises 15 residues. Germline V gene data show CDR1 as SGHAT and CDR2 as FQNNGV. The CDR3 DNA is TGTGCCAGCAGCTTAGTCTTAGCGGGGGGCAATGAGCAGTTCTTC. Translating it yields CASSLVLAGGNEQFF.

The CDR3 protein is CASKTFGQRTDTQYF. Written as DNA, the CDR3 is TGTGCCAGCAAGACCTTCGGACAGCGCACAGATACGCAGTATTTT. The genes are TRBV6-1 and TRBJ2-3; perhaps TRBD1 as D (6 bases). The CDR3 length is 15 residues. CDR1 and CDR2 (germline): MNHNS, SASEGT. V lost 7 bases and J lost 1, with 15 bases in between.

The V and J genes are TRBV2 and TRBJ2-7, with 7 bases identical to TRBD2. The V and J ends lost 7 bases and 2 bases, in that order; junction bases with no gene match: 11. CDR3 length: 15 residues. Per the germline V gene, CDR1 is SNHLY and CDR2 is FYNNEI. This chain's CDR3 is CASKARVGGAYEQYF. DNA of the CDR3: TGTGCCAGCAAGGCGAGAGTGGGGGGGGCCTACGAGCAGTACTTC.

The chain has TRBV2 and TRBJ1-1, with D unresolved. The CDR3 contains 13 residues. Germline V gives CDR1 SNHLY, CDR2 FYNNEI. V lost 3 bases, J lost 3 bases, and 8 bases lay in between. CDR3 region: CASSDTGDTEAFF. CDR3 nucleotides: TGTGCCAGCAGTGATACCGGGGACACTGAAGCTTTCTTT.

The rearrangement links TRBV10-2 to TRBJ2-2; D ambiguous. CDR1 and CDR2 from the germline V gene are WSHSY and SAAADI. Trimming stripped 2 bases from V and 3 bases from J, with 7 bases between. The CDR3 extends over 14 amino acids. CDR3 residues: CASSEMRYTGELFF. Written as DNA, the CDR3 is TGCGCCAGCAGTGAGATGAGATACACCGGGGAGCTGTTTTTT.

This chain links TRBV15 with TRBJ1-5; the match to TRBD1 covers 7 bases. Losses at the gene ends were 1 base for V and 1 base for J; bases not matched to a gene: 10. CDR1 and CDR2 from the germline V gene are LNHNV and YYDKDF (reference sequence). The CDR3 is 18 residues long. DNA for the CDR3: TGTGCCACCAGCAGAGGGTCGAAGGGGGCGATAAGCAATCAGCCCCAGCATTTT. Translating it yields CATSRGSKGAISNQPQHF. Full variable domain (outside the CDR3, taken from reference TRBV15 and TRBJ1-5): DAMVIQNPRYQVTQFGKPVTLSCSQTLNHNVMYWYQQKSSQAPKLLFHYYDKDFNNEADTPDNFQSRRPNTSFCFLDIRSPGLGDTAMYLCATSRGSKGAISNQPQHFGDGTRLSIL.

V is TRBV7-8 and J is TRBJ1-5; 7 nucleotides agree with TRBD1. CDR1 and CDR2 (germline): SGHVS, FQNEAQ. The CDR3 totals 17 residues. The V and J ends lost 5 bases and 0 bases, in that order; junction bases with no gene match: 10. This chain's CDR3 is CASSGDGRGNSNQPQHF. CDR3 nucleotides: TGTGCCAGCAGCGGAGATGGCAGGGGGAATAGCAATCAGCCCCAGCATTTT.

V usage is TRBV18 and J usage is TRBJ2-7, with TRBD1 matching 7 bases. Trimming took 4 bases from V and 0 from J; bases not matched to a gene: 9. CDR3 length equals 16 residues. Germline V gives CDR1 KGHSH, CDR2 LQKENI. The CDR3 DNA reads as TGTGCCAGCTCACTTGGACAGGCTCAACGCTCCTACGAGCAGTACTTC. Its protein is CASSLGQAQRSYEQYF. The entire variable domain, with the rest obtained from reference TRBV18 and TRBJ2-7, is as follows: NAGVMQNPRHLVRRRGQEARLRCSPMKGHSHVYWYRQLPEEGLKFMVYLQKENIIDESGMPKERFSAEFPKEGPSILRIQQVVRGDSAAYFCASSLGQAQRSYEQYFGPGTRLTVT.

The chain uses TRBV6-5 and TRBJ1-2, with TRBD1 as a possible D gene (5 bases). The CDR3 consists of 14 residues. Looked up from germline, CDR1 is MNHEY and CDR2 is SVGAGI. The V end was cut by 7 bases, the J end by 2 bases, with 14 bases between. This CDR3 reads CASISTGGNYGYTF. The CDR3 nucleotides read TGTGCCAGCATATCAACAGGCGGAAACTATGGCTACACCTTC.

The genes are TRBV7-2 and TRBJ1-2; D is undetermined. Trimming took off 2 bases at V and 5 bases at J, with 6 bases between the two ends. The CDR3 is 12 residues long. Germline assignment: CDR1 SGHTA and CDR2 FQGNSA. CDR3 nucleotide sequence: TGTGCCAGCAGCTTACCGACTTATGGCTACACCTTC. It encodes CASSLPTYGYTF.

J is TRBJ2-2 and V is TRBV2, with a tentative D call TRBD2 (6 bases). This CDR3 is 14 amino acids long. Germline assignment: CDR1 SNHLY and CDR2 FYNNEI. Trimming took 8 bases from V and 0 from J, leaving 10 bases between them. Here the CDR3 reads CASARDSNTGELFF. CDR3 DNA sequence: TGTGCCAGCGCTCGGGACTCGAACACCGGGGAGCTGTTTTTT.

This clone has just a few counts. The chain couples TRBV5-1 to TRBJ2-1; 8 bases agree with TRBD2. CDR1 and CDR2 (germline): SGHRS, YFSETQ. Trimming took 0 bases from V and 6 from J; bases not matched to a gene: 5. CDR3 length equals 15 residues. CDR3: CASSLVSGAFNEQFF. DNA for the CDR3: TGCGCCAGCAGCTTGGTTAGCGGGGCCTTCAATGAGCAGTTCTTC.

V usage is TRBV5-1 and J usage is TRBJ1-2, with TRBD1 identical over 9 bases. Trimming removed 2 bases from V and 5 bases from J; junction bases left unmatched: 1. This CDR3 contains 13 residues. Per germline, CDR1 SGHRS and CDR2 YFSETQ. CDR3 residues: CASSLQGAYGYTF. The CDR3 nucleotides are TGCGCCAGCAGCTTACAGGGGGCTTATGGCTACACCTTC.

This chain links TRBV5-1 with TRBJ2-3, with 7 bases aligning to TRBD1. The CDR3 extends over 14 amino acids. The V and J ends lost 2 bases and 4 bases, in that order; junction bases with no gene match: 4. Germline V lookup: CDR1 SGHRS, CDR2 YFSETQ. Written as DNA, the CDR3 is TGCGCCAGCAGCTTAGGACAGGACGCAGATACGCAGTATTTT. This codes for CASSLGQDADTQYF.

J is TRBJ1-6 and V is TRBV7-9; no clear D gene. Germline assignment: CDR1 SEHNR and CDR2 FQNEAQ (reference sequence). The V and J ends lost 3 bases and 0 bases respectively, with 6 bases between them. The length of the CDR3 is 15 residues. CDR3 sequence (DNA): TGTGCCAGCAGCTTGGGGAGCTCCTATAATTCACCCCTCCACTTT. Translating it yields CASSLGSSYNSPLHF.

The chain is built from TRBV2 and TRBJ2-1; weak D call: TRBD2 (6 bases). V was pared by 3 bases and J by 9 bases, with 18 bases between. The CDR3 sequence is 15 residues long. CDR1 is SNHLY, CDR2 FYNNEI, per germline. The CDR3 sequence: CASSDRGLGQGEQFF. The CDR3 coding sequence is TGTGCCAGCAGTGACCGGGGGTTGGGGCAGGGTGAGCAGTTCTTC.